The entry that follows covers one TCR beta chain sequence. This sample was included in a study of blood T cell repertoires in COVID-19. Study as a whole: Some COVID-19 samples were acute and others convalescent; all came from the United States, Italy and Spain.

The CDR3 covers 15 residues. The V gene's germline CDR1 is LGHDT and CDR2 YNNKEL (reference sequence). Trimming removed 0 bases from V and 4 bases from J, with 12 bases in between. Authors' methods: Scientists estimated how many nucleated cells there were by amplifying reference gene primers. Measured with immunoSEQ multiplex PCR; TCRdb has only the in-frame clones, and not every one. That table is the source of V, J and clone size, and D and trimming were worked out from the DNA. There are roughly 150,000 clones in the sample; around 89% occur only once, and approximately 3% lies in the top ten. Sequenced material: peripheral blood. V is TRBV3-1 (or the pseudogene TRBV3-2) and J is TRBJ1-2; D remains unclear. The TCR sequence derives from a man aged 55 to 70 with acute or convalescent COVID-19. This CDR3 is CASSQEPLALYGYTF. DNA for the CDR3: TGTGCCAGCAGCCAAGAACCCCTAGCCCTCTATGGCTACACCTTC.